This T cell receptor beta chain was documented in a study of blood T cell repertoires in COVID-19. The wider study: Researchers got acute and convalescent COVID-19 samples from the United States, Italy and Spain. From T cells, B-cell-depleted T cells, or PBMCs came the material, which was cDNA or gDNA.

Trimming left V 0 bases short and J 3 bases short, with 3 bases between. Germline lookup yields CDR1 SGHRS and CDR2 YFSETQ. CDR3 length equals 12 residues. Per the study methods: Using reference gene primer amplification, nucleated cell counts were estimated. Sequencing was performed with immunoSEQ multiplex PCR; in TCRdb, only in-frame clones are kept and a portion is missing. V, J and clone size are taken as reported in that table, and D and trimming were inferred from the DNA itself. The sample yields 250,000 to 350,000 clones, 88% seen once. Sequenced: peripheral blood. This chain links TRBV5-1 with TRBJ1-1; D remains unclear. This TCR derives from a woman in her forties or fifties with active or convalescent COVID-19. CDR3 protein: CASSLVYTEAFF. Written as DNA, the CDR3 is TGCGCCAGCAGCTTGGTCTACACTGAAGCTTTCTTT.